The TCR beta chain under discussion was sequenced for a study of T cells after yellow fever vaccination. Regarding this clonotype: Its antigen is unknown.

Template-switching 5'RACE yielded the TCR cDNA; a universal primer site and UMIs were added in the process. TCRdb re-analysed the 5' RACE reads in MiXCR, keeping a single row per CDR3 protein. Of approximately 300,000 distinct CDR3 sequences listed, approximately 9% are singletons. This CDR3 contains 15 residues. V was pared by 0 bases and J by 5 bases, with 4 bases of the junction left unmatched. Germline-derived CDR1 and CDR2 are DFQATT and SNEGSKA (reference sequence). The study's findings and limits: There was a possibility that FACS-sorted repertoires contained abundant clonotypes contaminating from the bulk population.

The sample here was PBMCs, taken on the day of the first yellow fever vaccination. This chain connects TRBV20-1 to TRBJ2-5, with 12 nucleotides matching TRBD2. The TCR sequence derives from a man aged 18-30 years who received the YFV17D yellow fever vaccine. The CDR3 loop reads CSARDPGTSGETQYF. The CDR3 DNA follows: TGCAGTGCTAGAGATCCGGGGACTAGCGGGGAGACCCAGTACTTC.